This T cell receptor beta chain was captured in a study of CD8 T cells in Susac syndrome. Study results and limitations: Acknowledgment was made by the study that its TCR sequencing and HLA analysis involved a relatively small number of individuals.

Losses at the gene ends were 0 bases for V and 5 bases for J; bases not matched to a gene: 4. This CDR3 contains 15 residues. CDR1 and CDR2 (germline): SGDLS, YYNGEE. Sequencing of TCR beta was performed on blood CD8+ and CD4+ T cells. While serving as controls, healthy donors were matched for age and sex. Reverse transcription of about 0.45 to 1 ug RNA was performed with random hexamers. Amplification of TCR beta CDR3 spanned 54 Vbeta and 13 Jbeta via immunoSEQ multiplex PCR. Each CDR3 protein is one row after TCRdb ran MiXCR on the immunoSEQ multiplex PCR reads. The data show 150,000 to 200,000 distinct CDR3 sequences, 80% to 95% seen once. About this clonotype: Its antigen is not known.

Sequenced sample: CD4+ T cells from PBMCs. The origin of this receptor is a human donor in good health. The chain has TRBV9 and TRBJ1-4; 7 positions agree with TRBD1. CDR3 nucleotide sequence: TGTGCCAGCAGCGTAGCCGGGACAGTAAATGAAAAACTGTTTTTT. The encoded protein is CASSVAGTVNEKLFF.